One and the same sample provided the 20 T cell receptor beta chains below, sequenced in a study of T cell repertoires in cytomegalovirus infection. TCRdb independently ran MiXCR on the reads; one entry per CDR3 protein. The table includes about 150,000 distinct CDR3 sequences, about a quarter detected once. Sequences were obtained from PBMCs. These receptors were obtained from a human donor in good health (CMV status not recorded). Some clones in this sample may be carry-over from other donors' samples.

There are many counts of this clonotype. The chain uses TRBV19 and TRBJ2-6, with D unclear. Germline CDR1 LNHDA, CDR2 SQIVND (reference sequence). V was trimmed by 4 bases and J by 4 bases, leaving 11 bases between them. The CDR3 covers 15 residues. The CDR3 protein is CASSNPAWGANVLTF. In DNA, the CDR3 is TGTGCCAGTAGTAACCCGGCCTGGGGGGCCAACGTCCTGACTTTC. Full variable domain (remainder filled in from reference TRBV19 and TRBJ2-6): DGGITQSPKYLFRKEGQNVTLSCEQNLNHDAMYWYRQDPGQGLRLIYYSQIVNDFQKGDIAEGYSVSREKKESFPLTVTSAQKNPTAFYLCASSNPAWGANVLTFGAGSRLTVL.

This clonotype was picked up many times. The V gene is TRBV2, the J gene TRBJ2-1, with D uncertain. The CDR3 spans 13 residues. Per the germline V gene, CDR1 is SNHLY and CDR2 is FYNNEI. Trimming left V 6 bases short and J 7 bases short, with 13 bases between. The CDR3 DNA sequence: TGTGCCAGCAGCCGGGCCAGCTTAAATGAGCAGTTCTTC. Translating gives CASSRASLNEQFF.

The chain employs TRBV28 and TRBJ2-4; TRBD1 matches at 7 bases. With 6 bases clipped from V and 1 base from J, the junction kept 12 bases outside the gene matches. The CDR3 has 17 amino acids. Germline V gives CDR1 MDHEN, CDR2 SYDVKM. DNA for the CDR3: TGTGCCAGCAGCCCCGTTAAGGGGGCAGGGGCCAAAAACATTCAGTACTTC. It codes for CASSPVKGAGAKNIQYF. The full variable domain, its missing parts supplied by reference TRBV28 and TRBJ2-4, is DVKVTQSSRYLVKRTGEKVFLECVQDMDHENMFWYRQDPGLGLRLIYFSYDVKMKEKGDIPEGYSVSREKKERFSLILESASTNQTSMYLCASSPVKGAGAKNIQYFGAGTRLSVL.

Only a few counts were recorded for this clonotype. The chain uses TRBV4-2 and TRBJ2-4, with a tentative D call TRBD2 (5 bases). V lost 0 bases and J 13 bases, leaving 16 bases between the germline ends. The CDR3 covers 14 residues. CDR1 and CDR2 (germline): LGHNA, YNFKEQ. For the CDR3, the DNA is TGTGCCAGCAGCCAAGATTCGGGGAGCACCGGGCAGTACTTC. Its protein product is CASSQDSGSTGQYF.

This clonotype has just a few counts. The genes are TRBV12-3 or TRBV12-4 and TRBJ2-7; D is perhaps TRBD1 (5 bases). V lost 3 bases to trimming and J lost 5 bases, with 11 bases between them. The CDR3 spans 13 residues. CDR3: CASSFGQGDEQYF. DNA for the CDR3: TGTGCCAGCAGTTTCGGGCAGGGTGACGAGCAGTACTTC.

This clonotype was recorded at least ten times. The chain links TRBV7-6 to TRBJ2-3, with TRBD2 matching 8 bases. The CDR3 sequence is 16 residues long. CDR1 and CDR2 from the germline V gene are SGHVS and FNYEAQ. V shed 5 bases and J 4 bases; nucleotides not matched to a gene: 11. CDR3 coding DNA: TGTGCCAGCAGCGTCTCTCTCGGGAGGGCGGCAGATACGCAGTATTTT. Encoded protein: CASSVSLGRAADTQYF.

The CDR3 here is CASSLEAGSSAEAFF. CDR3 bases: TGTGCCAGCAGCTTGGAAGCAGGGTCTTCCGCTGAAGCTTTCTTT. This chain uses TRBV5-4 with TRBJ1-1; TRBD1 is a possible D gene (5 bases). CDR3 length: 15 residues. Germline loops: CDR1 SGHNT, CDR2 YYREEE (reference sequence). Trimming shortened V by 0 bases and J by 6 bases, and 15 bases separated the two germline ends.

This clonotype appeared a few times. The J gene is TRBJ1-1, the V gene TRBV20-1, with D possibly TRBD1 on 6 matching bases. Trimming pared 6 bases from V and 1 base from J, leaving 12 bases between. CDR1 DFQATT and CDR2 SNEGSKA come from the germline V gene (reference sequence). The CDR3 sequence is 13 residues long. The CDR3 DNA reads TGCAGTGCCCATGACAGGAGGAACACTGAAGCTTTCTTT. Translating gives CSAHDRRNTEAFF.

The rearrangement links TRBV28 to TRBJ1-5; D is unclear. The ends were cut back, 2 bases at V and 9 bases at J, with 14 bases in the middle. CDR1 and CDR2 (germline): MDHEN, SYDVKM. There are 14 residues in the CDR3. CDR3 coding DNA: TGTGCCAGCAGTTTAAGAGGGCTAGCTGCGCCCCAGCATTTT. Protein product: CASSLRGLAAPQHF.

This clonotype was seen more than once but under ten times. The chain has TRBV20-1 and TRBJ1-4; 8 bases line up with TRBD1. From germline, CDR1 is DFQATT and CDR2 SNEGSKA (reference sequence). CDR3 length equals 14 residues. V shed 4 bases, J shed 7 bases, and the junction held 8 bases outside the gene matches. CDR3 in DNA: TGCAGTGCTATTTCCCCTGGGACAGGTGAAAAACTGTTTTTT. Residues: CSAISPGTGEKLFF.

The V gene is TRBV12-3 or TRBV12-4, the J gene TRBJ2-2; D gene ambiguous. Trimming left V 5 bases short and J 7 bases short, with 8 bases between. The CDR3 totals 12 residues. The CDR3 bases are TGTGCCAGCAGTCCGATTAACGGGGAGCTGTTTTTT. The encoded protein is CASSPINGELFF.

The chain recombines TRBV28 with TRBJ1-5; D remains unclear. Trimming took off 3 bases at V and 6 bases at J, with 12 bases between the two ends. CDR3 size: 14 residues. Germline V gene lookup returns CDR1 MDHEN and CDR2 SYDVKM. CDR3 sequence reads: CASSLPGFGQPQHF. The CDR3 coding sequence is TGTGCCAGCAGTTTGCCGGGGTTTGGTCAGCCCCAGCATTTT.

V usage is TRBV19 and J usage is TRBJ2-1; no reliable D call. V lost 3 bases, J lost 10 bases, and 16 bases lay in between. The CDR3 covers 14 residues. In germline, CDR1 is LNHDA, CDR2 SQIVND (reference sequence). CDR3 loop: CASSIGLMALEQFF. In DNA, the CDR3 is TGTGCCAGTAGTATCGGCCTGATGGCACTCGAGCAGTTCTTC.

As for this clonotype: The CDR3 does not end in the conserved phenylalanine or tryptophan, so this is likely a read error. The J gene is TRBJ1-2, the V gene TRBV30; D remains unclear. The germline gives CDR1 GTSNPN, CDR2 SVGIG (reference sequence). V lost 3 bases, J lost 2 bases, and 7 bases lay in between. The CDR3 runs to 12 residues. The chain's CDR3 is CAWSGQNYGYTL. The CDR3 DNA reads TGTGCCTGGAGCGGGCAGAACTATGGCTACACCCTC.

This clonotype was seen a handful of times. V usage is TRBV6-1 and J usage is TRBJ1-5; 7 bases match TRBD1. J was trimmed by 0 bases and V by 2 bases; bases with no gene match: 10. Germline V gene sequence: CDR1 MNHNS, CDR2 SASEGT. This CDR3 spans 18 amino acids. CDR3: CASSENRGTAYSNQPQHF. For the CDR3, the DNA is TGTGCCAGCAGTGAAAACCGCGGGACAGCATATAGCAATCAGCCCCAGCATTTT.

This clonotype was seen a few times. The gene calls are TRBV12-3 or TRBV12-4 and TRBJ2-1, with D unclear. This CDR3 has 15 amino acids. V was trimmed by 3 bases and J by 10 bases, leaving 19 bases between them. Here the CDR3 DNA reads TGTGCCAGCAGTTTTCTCACCCTCGCGTATGGCGAGCAGTTCTTC. Translated: CASSFLTLAYGEQFF.

This clonotype was seen just once. The CDR3 loop reads CSVDGLNTEAFF. The CDR3 nucleotides are TGCAGCGTTGATGGGCTGAACACTGAAGCTTTCTTT. The chain is built from TRBV29-1 and TRBJ1-1; D unresolved. This CDR3 contains 12 residues. Germline loops: CDR1 SQVTM, CDR2 ANQGSEA. Trimming took 3 bases from V and 0 from J, leaving 5 bases between them.

The gene calls are TRBV3-1 and TRBJ1-2; possibly TRBD1 for D (6 bases). This CDR3 spans 13 amino acids. The V end was cut by 4 bases, the J end by 3 bases, with 9 bases between. CDR1 and CDR2 (germline): LGHDT, YNNKEL (reference sequence). CDR3 sequence reads: CASSLDRHYGYTF. In DNA form, the CDR3 reads TGTGCCAGCAGCCTCGACAGGCACTATGGCTACACCTTC.

In its sample, this clonotype was seen a few times. This sequence joins TRBV19 and TRBJ1-1; tentatively, D is TRBD1 (6 bases). The CDR3 is made up of 13 amino acids. Trimming took off 6 bases at V and 1 base at J, with 9 bases between the two ends. The V gene's germline CDR1 is LNHDA and CDR2 SQIVND (reference sequence). The CDR3 DNA sequence: TGTGCCAGTAGGTGGGGGCGGAACACTGAAGCTTTCTTT. This sequence encodes CASRWGRNTEAFF.

The CDR3 region has the DNA TGCAGCGTTGGGACAGACTACACTGAAGCTTTCTTT. Residues: CSVGTDYTEAFF. The J gene is TRBJ1-1, the V gene TRBV29-1, with D perhaps matching TRBD1 (6 bases). CDR3 size: 12 residues. The V gene's germline CDR1 is SQVTM and CDR2 ANQGSEA. Trimming removed 4 bases from V and 3 bases from J, with 9 bases in between.